A single sample is the source of the 18 T cell receptor beta chains below, sequenced in a study of cytomegalovirus exposure and HLA in healthy donors. The repertoire was sequenced with immunoSEQ multiplex PCR; TCRdb's copy has only in-frame clones and lacks some. The sample has 200,000 to 250,000 clones, around four fifths seen once. The material sequenced was PBMCs. All receptors come from a woman under 30 in good health and CMV-seronegative.

As for this clone: The DNA is left out, because the CDR3 cannot be placed on it with certainty; the CDR3 is given as TCRdb lists it. This chain uses TRBV21-1 with TRBJ1-5. TRBV21-1 is listed as a pseudogene. The CDR3 totals 18 residues, both ends included. The CDR3: CASSKSRGVASGNQPQHF.

The chain combines TRBV6-6 with TRBJ1-2, with 10 bases matching TRBD1. J was trimmed by 7 bases and V by 2 bases; bases with no gene match: 7. Germline V gene lookup returns CDR1 MNHNY and CDR2 SVGAGI (reference sequence). The CDR3 has 15 residues. The DNA of the CDR3 is TGTGCCAGCAGTTACGAGAGACAGGGGGCAAGTGGCTACACCTTC. Amino acids: CASSYERQGASGYTF.

The rearrangement uses TRBV29-1 and TRBJ2-3; D unclear. The CDR3 is 12 residues long. Germline V gives CDR1 SQVTM, CDR2 ANQGSEA. V gave up 6 bases and J gave up 5 bases, with 12 bases separating them. The CDR3 DNA is TGCAGCGTGTCCGACTTGGGAGATACGCAGTATTTT. It encodes CSVSDLGDTQYF.

The chain joins TRBV4-1 to TRBJ1-2, with 10 positions matching TRBD1. The V and J ends lost 4 bases and 6 bases, in that order; junction bases with no gene match: 8. CDR3 length: 15 amino acids. In germline, CDR1 is MGHRA, CDR2 YSYEKL. The CDR3 region is CASSPATGGAHGYTF. The CDR3 DNA sequence: TGCGCCAGCAGCCCAGCGACAGGGGGCGCCCATGGCTACACCTTC.

The V call is TRBV19, the J call TRBJ1-2, with D perhaps TRBD1 (5 bases). Germline assignment: CDR1 LNHDA and CDR2 SQIVND (reference sequence). The V and J ends lost 5 bases and 4 bases respectively, with 11 bases between them. The CDR3 spans 13 residues. The CDR3 nucleotides read TGTGCCAGTAGTTTCAGGGAGGGCTATGGCTACACCTTC. Its protein product is CASSFREGYGYTF.

This clone was detected a few times. The J gene is TRBJ2-7, the V gene TRBV10-1; D gene uncertain. V was pared by 3 bases and J by 2 bases, with 11 bases between. The CDR3 contains 14 residues. The germline gives CDR1 WNHNN, CDR2 SYGVQD (reference sequence). This chain's CDR3 is CASSDGRPPYEQYF. The CDR3, as DNA: TGCGCCAGCAGTGACGGCAGACCCCCCTACGAGCAGTACTTC.

V and J are TRBV13 and TRBJ2-7; 9 nucleotides agree with TRBD1. V lost 5 bases to trimming and J lost 1 base; unmatched junction nucleotides: 3. The CDR3 covers 14 residues. The V gene's germline CDR1 is PRHDT and CDR2 FYEKMQ (reference sequence). In DNA, the CDR3 is TGTGCCAGCAGCCCGGGACAGGGTTCCTACGAGCAGTACTTC. This codes for CASSPGQGSYEQYF.

V and J are TRBV19 and TRBJ1-2, with 8 bases fitting TRBD1. Looked up from germline, CDR1 is LNHDA and CDR2 is SQIVND (reference sequence). The CDR3 is 16 residues long. V dropped 3 bases and J dropped 6; count of bases not matched to a gene: 12. The CDR3: CASSILQTTGANGYTF. The CDR3 region has the DNA TGTGCCAGTAGTATCCTTCAAACGACAGGGGCCAATGGCTACACCTTC. Drawing the rest from reference TRBV19 and TRBJ1-2, the complete variable domain is DGGITQSPKYLFRKEGQNVTLSCEQNLNHDAMYWYRQDPGQGLRLIYYSQIVNDFQKGDIAEGYSVSREKKESFPLTVTSAQKNPTAFYLCASSILQTTGANGYTFGSGTRLTVV.

The CDR3 DNA reads TGTGCCAGTAGTATCAGTGGGAATCAGCCCCAGCATTTT. As protein: CASSISGNQPQHF. V gene TRBV19 combines with J gene TRBJ1-5; no clear D gene. Per germline, CDR1 LNHDA and CDR2 SQIVND (reference sequence). V dropped 3 bases and J dropped 4 bases, with 7 bases sitting between them. This CDR3 region has 13 residues.

This clone showed up many times. The chain joins TRBV19 to TRBJ2-2; a possible D gene is TRBD2 (6 bases). This CDR3 spans 14 amino acids. Germline V gene sequence: CDR1 LNHDA, CDR2 SQIVND (reference sequence). The germline V and J ends were trimmed by 8 bases and 3 bases, with 13 bases remaining between them. CDR3 sequence: CASHQGTHTGELFF. Here the CDR3 DNA reads TGTGCCAGTCACCAAGGGACTCACACCGGGGAGCTGTTTTTT.

The chain carries TRBV7-3 and TRBJ1-3, with 8 bases aligning to TRBD1. Germline V gene lookup returns CDR1 SGHTA and CDR2 FQGTGA. This CDR3 has 14 residues. V dropped 5 bases and J dropped 3; count of bases not matched to a gene: 3. The CDR3 sequence is CASSRGTGGNTIYF. The CDR3 DNA reads as TGTGCCAGCAGCAGAGGGACAGGTGGAAACACCATATATTTT.

The chain uses TRBV7-3 and TRBJ2-2; D is possibly TRBD1 (5 bases). Trimming took 5 bases from V and 5 from J, leaving 9 bases between them. Germline CDR1 is SGHTA and CDR2 is FQGTGA. This CDR3 contains 13 residues. In DNA form, the CDR3 reads TGTGCCAGCAGCGCGCAGGGAACCGGGGAGCTGTTTTTT. It is translated as CASSAQGTGELFF.

The rearrangement uses TRBV2 and TRBJ1-1; a possible D gene is TRBD1 (5 bases). Trimming stripped 6 bases from V and 5 bases from J, with 16 bases between. Germline CDR1 SNHLY, CDR2 FYNNEI. The CDR3 totals 14 residues. The CDR3 coding sequence is TGTGCCAGCAGGGTGGACGGGGGATGGACTGAAGCTTTCTTT. Translated: CASRVDGGWTEAFF.

This clone has only a few counts. The chain uses TRBV7-3 and TRBJ1-4; the match to TRBD1 covers 8 bases. The CDR3 runs 16 residues. Germline CDR1 SGHTA, CDR2 FQGTGA. V trimming: 1 base; J trimming: 7 bases; junction bases outside the gene matches: 8. The CDR3 loop is CASSLRRTGRSEKLFF. Written as DNA, the CDR3 is TGTGCCAGCAGCTTAAGACGGACAGGGAGGAGTGAAAAACTGTTTTTT.

The chain carries TRBV11-3 and TRBJ2-1; the D gene is possibly TRBD1 (6 bases). Germline V gene data show CDR1 as SGHNT and CDR2 as YENEEA. The V end was cut by 5 bases, the J end by 1 base, with 12 bases between. The CDR3 contains 15 residues. The CDR3 DNA sequence: TGTGCCAGCAGCCCTCGGACAGCTTCCTACAATGAGCAGTTCTTC. Protein sequence: CASSPRTASYNEQFF.

The chain employs TRBV27 and TRBJ2-7; maybe TRBD2 (6 bases). There are 15 residues in the CDR3. V was trimmed by 5 bases and J by 5 bases, leaving 19 bases between them. The germline CDR1 and CDR2 sequences are MNHEY and SMNVEV (reference sequence). CDR3 DNA sequence: TGTGCCAGCAGTCACCCGACTAGTCTGGGCAACGAGCAGTACTTC. It specifies CASSHPTSLGNEQYF.

A single count supports this clone. One junction end disagrees with the germline gene, perhaps due to a read error. V usage is TRBV2 and J usage is TRBJ1-1; D unresolved. CDR3 length: 13 amino acids. Germline V lookup: CDR1 SNHLY, CDR2 FYNNEI. The CDR3 DNA follows: TGTGCGAGCACCCCACTGCTGAACACTGAAGCTTTCTTT. Protein sequence: CASTPLLNTEAFF. Filled out from reference TRBV2 and TRBJ1-1, the complete variable domain reads EPEVTQTPSHQVTQMGQEVILRCVPISNHLYFYWYRQILGQKVEFLVSFYNNEISEKSEIFDDQFSVERPDGSNFTLKIRSTKLEDSAMYFCASTPLLNTEAFFGQGTRLTVV.

The chain joins TRBV9 to TRBJ2-2, with D unresolved. V was pared by 0 bases and J by 6 bases, with 9 bases between. This CDR3 has 14 amino acids. The germline gives CDR1 SGDLS, CDR2 YYNGEE. The CDR3 DNA sequence: TGTGCCAGCAGCGTAGCAAGCATCCCCGGGGAGCTGTTTTTT. As protein: CASSVASIPGELFF.